The present entry profiles one TCR beta chain with its context. Antigen specificity is unknown. TCRdb's table, derived via immunoSEQ multiplex PCR, lists solely in-frame clones and lacks some. Of over 12,000 clones listed, about three fifths were seen once; the top ten hold about 16%. This sample is drawn from a study of radiation and T cells in renal cell carcinoma. General study results and limits: Compared with controls, irradiated tumors had more, larger dominant CDR3 motifs. Irradiated tumors had higher TCR clonality than control tumors. Tumor samples were small regions of around 0.91 g.

Germline CDR1 LNHDA, CDR2 SQIVND (reference sequence). The CDR3 spans 15 residues. V shed 7 bases, J shed 4 bases, and the junction held 9 bases outside the gene matches. The treatment was: treatment-naive control, cytoreductive nephrectomy. This renal cell carcinoma was of the clear cell type. Here the sequenced sample was tumor tissue, taken from a patient whose treatment was nephrectomy without radiotherapy. This rearrangement joins TRBV19 to TRBJ1-5; 8 bases map to TRBD1. The TCR originated in a man aged 60-69 years with renal cell carcinoma. CDR3 sequence reads: CASNSRGLLNQPQHF. CDR3 DNA sequence: TGTGCCAGTAACTCCAGGGGGCTATTGAATCAGCCCCAGCATTTT.